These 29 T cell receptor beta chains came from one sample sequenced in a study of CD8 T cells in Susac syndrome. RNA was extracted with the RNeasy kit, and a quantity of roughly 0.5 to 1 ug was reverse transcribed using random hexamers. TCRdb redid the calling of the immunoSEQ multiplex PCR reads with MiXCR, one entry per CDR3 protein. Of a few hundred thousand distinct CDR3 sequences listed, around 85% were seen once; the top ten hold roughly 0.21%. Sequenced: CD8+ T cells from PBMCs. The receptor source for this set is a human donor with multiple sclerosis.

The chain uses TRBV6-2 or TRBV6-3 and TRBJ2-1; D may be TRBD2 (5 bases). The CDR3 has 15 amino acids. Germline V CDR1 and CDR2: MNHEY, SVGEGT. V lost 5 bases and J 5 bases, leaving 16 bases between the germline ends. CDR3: CASSNGVLGNNEQFF. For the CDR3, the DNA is TGTGCCAGCAGTAACGGGGTTTTAGGGAACAATGAGCAGTTCTTC.

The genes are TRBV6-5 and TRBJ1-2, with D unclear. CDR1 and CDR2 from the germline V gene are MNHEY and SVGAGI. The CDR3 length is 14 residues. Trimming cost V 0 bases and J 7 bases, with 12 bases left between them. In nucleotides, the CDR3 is TGTGCCAGCAGTTACTCGATAACGGGGTCTGGCTACACCTTC. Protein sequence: CASSYSITGSGYTF.

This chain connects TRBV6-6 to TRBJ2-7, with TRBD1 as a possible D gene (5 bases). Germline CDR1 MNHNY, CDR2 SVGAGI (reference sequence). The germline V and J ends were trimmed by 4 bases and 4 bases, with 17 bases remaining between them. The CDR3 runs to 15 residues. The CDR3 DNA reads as TGTGCCAGCAGTTCTTTTCAGCAGGGCGTTTACGAGCAGTACTTC. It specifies CASSSFQQGVYEQYF.

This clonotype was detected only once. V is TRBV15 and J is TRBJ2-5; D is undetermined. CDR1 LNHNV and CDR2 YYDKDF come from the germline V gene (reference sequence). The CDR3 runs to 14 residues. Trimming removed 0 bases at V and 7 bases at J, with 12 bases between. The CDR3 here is CATSRESGTGTQYF. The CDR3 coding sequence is TGTGCCACCAGCAGAGAATCGGGTACGGGGACCCAGTACTTC.

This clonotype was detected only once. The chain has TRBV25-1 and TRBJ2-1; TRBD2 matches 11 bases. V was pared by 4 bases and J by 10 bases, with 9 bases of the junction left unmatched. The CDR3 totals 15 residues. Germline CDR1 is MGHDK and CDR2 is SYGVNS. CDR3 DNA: TGTGCCAGCAGTGGTACTAGCGGGAGTCTTTTAGAGCAGTTCTTC. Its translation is CASSGTSGSLLEQFF.

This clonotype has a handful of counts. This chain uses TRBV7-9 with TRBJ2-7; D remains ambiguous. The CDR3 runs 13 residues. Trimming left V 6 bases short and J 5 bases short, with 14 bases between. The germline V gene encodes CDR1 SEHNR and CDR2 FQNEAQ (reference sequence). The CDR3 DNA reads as TGTGCCAGCAGGGACCCTCCGAGCGACGAGCAGTACTTC. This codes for CASRDPPSDEQYF.

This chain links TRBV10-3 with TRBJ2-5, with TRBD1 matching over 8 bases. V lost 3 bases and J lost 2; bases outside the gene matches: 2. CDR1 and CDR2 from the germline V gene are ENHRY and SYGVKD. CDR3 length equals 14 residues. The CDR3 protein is CAISDGQGQETQYF. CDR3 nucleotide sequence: TGTGCCATCAGTGATGGACAGGGTCAAGAGACCCAGTACTTC.

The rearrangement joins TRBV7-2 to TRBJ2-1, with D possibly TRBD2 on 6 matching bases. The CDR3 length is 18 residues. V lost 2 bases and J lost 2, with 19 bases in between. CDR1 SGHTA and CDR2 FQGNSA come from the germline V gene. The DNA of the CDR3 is TGTGCCAGCAGCTTAACGACCCAGGGACTTGCCGCCTACAATGAGCAGTTCTTC. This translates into CASSLTTQGLAAYNEQFF.

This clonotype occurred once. CDR3 in DNA: TGCAGCGTTGACGGACTAGCGCGACCTCAAGCCGTCGATGAGCAGTTCTTC. Residues: CSVDGLARPQAVDEQFF. The chain has TRBV29-1 and TRBJ2-1; the match to TRBD2 covers 9 bases. CDR1 and CDR2 (germline): SQVTM, ANQGSEA. Germline trimming cut 3 bases from V and 8 bases from J; bases unmatched to any gene: 17. CDR3 length equals 17 residues.

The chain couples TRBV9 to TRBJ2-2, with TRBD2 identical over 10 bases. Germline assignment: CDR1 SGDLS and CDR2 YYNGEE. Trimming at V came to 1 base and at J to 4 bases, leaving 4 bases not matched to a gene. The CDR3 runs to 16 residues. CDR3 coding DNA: TGTGCCAGCAGCGTATCAGCGGGAGGGGGCACCGGGGAGCTGTTTTTT. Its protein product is CASSVSAGGGTGELFF.

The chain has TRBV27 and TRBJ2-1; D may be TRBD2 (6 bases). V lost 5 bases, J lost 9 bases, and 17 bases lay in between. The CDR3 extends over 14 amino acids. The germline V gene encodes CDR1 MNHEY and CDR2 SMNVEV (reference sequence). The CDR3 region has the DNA TGTGCCAGCAGTGTCGGACGGGGGTCGGGTGAGCAGTTCTTC. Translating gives CASSVGRGSGEQFF.

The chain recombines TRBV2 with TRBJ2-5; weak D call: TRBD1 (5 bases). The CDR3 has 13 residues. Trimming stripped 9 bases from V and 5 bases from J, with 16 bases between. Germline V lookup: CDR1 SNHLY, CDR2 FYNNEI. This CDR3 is CASDVAGLETQYF. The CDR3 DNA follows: TGTGCCAGTGATGTAGCAGGGCTGGAGACCCAGTACTTC.

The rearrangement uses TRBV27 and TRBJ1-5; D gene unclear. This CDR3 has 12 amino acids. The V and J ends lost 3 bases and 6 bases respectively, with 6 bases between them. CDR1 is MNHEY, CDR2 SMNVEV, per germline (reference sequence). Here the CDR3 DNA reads TGTGCCAGCAGTTTTATCGGTCAGCCCCAGCATTTT. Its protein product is CASSFIGQPQHF.

Here the CDR3 DNA reads TGTGCCACCAGCAGATCGGGGACAGGGGTTCACGAGCAGTACTTC. This encodes CATSRSGTGVHEQYF. The chain links TRBV15 to TRBJ2-7; TRBD1 aligns across 10 bases. The CDR3 totals 15 residues. Germline CDR1 and CDR2: LNHNV and YYDKDF (reference sequence). Losses at the gene ends were 2 bases for V and 5 bases for J; bases not matched to a gene: 6.

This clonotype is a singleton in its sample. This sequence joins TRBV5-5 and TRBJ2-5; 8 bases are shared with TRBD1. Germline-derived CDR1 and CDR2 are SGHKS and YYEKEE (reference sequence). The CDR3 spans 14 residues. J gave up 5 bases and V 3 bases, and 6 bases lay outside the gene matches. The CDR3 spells CASSSWDRPETQYF. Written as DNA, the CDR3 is TGTGCCAGCAGCTCCTGGGACAGGCCCGAGACCCAGTACTTC.

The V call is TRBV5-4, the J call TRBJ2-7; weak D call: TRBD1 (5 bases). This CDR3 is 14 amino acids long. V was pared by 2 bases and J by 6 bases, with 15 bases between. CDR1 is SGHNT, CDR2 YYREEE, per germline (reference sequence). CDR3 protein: CASSFQGSPGEQYF. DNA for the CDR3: TGTGCCAGCAGCTTCCAGGGTTCCCCAGGCGAGCAGTACTTC. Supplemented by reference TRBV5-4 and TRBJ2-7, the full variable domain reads ETGVTQSPTHLIKTRGQQVTLRCSSQSGHNTVSWYQQALGQGPQFIFQYYREEENGRGNFPPRFSGLQFPNYSSELNVNALELDDSALYLCASSFQGSPGEQYFGPGTRLTVT.

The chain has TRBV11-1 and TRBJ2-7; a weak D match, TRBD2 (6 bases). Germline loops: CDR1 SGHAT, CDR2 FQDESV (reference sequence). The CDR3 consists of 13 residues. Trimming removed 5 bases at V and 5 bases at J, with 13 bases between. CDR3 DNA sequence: TGTGCCAGCAGCGGGAGGACTCGGGACGAGCAGTACTTC. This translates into CASSGRTRDEQYF.

The chain's CDR3 is CASSLVQGGQPQHF. CDR3 DNA: TGTGCCAGCAGTTTAGTACAGGGCGGTCAGCCCCAGCATTTT. The chain employs TRBV28 and TRBJ1-5, with D possibly matching TRBD1 (6 bases). The CDR3 sequence is 14 residues long. V dropped 2 bases and J dropped 6 bases, with 11 bases sitting between them. Germline lookup yields CDR1 MDHEN and CDR2 SYDVKM.

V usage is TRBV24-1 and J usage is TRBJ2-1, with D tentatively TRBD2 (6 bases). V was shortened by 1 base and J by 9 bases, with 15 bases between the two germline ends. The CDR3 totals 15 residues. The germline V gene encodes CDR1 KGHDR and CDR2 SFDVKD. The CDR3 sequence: CATSDLAIGGIEQFF. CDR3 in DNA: TGTGCCACCAGTGATTTAGCTATCGGAGGGATTGAGCAGTTCTTC.

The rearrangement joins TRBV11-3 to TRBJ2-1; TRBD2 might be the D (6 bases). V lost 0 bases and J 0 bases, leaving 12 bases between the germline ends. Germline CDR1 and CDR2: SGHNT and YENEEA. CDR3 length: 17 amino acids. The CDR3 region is CASSLDAGLSSYNEQFF. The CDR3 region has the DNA TGTGCCAGCAGCTTAGATGCGGGGTTGAGCTCCTACAATGAGCAGTTCTTC.

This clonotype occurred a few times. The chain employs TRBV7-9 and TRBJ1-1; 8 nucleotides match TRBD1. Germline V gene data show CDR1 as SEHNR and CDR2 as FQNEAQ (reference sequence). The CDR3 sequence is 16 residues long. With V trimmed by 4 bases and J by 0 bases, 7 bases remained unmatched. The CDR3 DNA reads TGTGCCAGCAGCTCGGACAGGGTCAATTTGAACACTGAAGCTTTCTTT. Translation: CASSSDRVNLNTEAFF.

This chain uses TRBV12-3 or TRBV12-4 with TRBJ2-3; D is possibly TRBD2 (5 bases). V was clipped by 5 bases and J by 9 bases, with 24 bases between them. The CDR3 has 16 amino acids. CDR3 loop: CASSPTPPDSARTQYF. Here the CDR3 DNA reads TGTGCCAGCAGTCCCACCCCTCCGGACTCAGCCAGGACGCAGTATTTT.

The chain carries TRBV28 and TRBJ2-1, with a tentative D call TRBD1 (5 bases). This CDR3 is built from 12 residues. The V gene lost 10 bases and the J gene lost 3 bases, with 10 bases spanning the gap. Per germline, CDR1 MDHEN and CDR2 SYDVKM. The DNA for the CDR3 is TGTGCCACTACAGGTTACTACAATGAGCAGTTCTTC. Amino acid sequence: CATTGYYNEQFF. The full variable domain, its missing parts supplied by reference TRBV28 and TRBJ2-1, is DVKVTQSSRYLVKRTGEKVFLECVQDMDHENMFWYRQDPGLGLRLIYFSYDVKMKEKGDIPEGYSVSREKKERFSLILESASTNQTSMYLCATTGYYNEQFFGPGTRLTVL.

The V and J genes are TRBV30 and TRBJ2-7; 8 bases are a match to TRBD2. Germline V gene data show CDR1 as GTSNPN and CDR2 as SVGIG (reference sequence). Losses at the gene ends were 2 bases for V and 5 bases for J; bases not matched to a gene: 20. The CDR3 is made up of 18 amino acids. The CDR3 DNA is TGTGCCTGGAGTCCTTACCTACCCCGGACTAGCTTGAGCGACGAGCAGTACTTC. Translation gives CAWSPYLPRTSLSDEQYF.

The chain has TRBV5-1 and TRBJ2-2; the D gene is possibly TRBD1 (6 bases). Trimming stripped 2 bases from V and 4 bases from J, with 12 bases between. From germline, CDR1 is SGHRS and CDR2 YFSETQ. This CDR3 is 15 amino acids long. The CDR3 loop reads CASSFGQISTGELFF. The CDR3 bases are TGCGCCAGCAGCTTTGGACAGATTAGCACCGGGGAGCTGTTTTTT.

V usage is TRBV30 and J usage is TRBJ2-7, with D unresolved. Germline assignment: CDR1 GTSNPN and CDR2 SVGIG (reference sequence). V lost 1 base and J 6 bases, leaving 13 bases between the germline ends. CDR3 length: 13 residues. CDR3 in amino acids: CAWSGTSWGEQYF. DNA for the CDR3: TGTGCCTGGAGTGGGACCTCCTGGGGCGAGCAGTACTTC.

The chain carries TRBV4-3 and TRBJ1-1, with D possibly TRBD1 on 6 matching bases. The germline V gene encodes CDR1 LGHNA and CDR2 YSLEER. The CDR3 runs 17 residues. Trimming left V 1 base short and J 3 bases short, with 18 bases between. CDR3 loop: CASSQAVLRGGYTEAFF. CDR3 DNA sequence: TGCGCCAGCAGCCAAGCGGTGTTAAGAGGGGGTTACACTGAAGCTTTCTTT.

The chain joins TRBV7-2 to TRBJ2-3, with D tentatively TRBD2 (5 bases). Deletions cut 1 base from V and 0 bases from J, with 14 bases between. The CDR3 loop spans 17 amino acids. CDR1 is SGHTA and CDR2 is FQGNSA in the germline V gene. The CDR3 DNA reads TGTGCCAGCAGCTTAGGGAATCGAGCGGCCAGCACAGATACGCAGTATTTT. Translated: CASSLGNRAASTDTQYF.

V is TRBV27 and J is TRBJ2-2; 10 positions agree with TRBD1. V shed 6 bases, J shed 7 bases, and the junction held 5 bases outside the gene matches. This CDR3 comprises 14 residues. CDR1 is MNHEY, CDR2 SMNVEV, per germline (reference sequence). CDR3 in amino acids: CASSPGQGIGELFF. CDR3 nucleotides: TGTGCCAGCAGCCCGGGACAGGGGATCGGGGAGCTGTTTTTT.